The subject of this entry is one T cell receptor beta chain. No antigen is known for it. The sample is drawn from a study of lymphopenia after photon versus proton radiotherapy. General study results and limits: Proton therapy kept repertoires fairly stable, unlike photons, which gained effector/memory cells.

Germline loops: CDR1 SGHNT, CDR2 YENEEA. CDR3 size: 17 residues. Trimming at V came to 4 bases and at J to 2 bases, leaving 4 bases not matched to a gene. TCRdb's copy holds only in-frame clones and misses some; the assay was immunoSEQ multiplex PCR. The sample has tens of thousands of clones; under 90% are singletons. The sequences come from peripheral blood, collected from a patient treated with proton-based radiotherapy. The V gene is TRBV11-3, the J gene TRBJ2-3; 15 bases are shared with TRBD2. The receptor's source is a woman in her 70s with pancreatic cancer. The CDR3 nucleotides read TGTGCCAGCAGCTCGGGACTAGCGGGAGGCGTCACAGATACGCAGTATTTT. Translating gives CASSSGLAGGVTDTQYF.